The source of this T cell receptor beta chain is a study of post-analysis software for immune sequencing data. Study-wide findings and caveats: Versus controls, multiple sclerosis patients showed significantly lower diversity (normalized Chao1). By F measure, samples from a shared preparation batch strongly co-clustered. Controls showed lower frequencies than patients for five TRBV segments, and TRBV5-6, TRBV5-1 and TRBV20-1 were among these.

Unique molecular identifiers were built into the TCR beta cDNA libraries. TCRdb recomputed calls from the PCR reads with MiXCR, one row per CDR3 protein. The repertoire holds approximately 460,000 distinct CDR3 sequences, with under 55% as singletons. Worth noting for this clonotype: Its antigen is not identified.

The CDR3 runs to 15 residues. Germline CDR1 reads SGHAT; CDR2 reads FQNNGV. Trimming took off 2 bases at V and 2 bases at J, with 12 bases between the two ends. Sequences were obtained from blood. This clonotype was sampled from a girl aged 10-17 years with multiple sclerosis. The chain joins TRBV11-2 to TRBJ2-5; D is possibly TRBD1 (5 bases). The CDR3: CASSLYWTKQETQYF. In nucleotides, the CDR3 is TGTGCCAGCAGCTTATACTGGACAAAACAAGAGACCCAGTACTTC.